This T cell receptor (beta chain) was identified during a study of cytomegalovirus exposure and HLA in healthy donors. Overall study results and limits: Cytomegalovirus association was assigned to about 180 TCR beta chains.

PCR involved 60 Vbeta and 13 Jbeta primers. In the source study's methods: Later work found 80 million or so unique TCR beta chains, with approximately 12 million shared. Clones were read by immunoSEQ multiplex PCR, and TCRdb kept only the in-frame ones, dropping some. V, J and clone size are those of that table, while D and trimming were read from the DNA. The sample has roughly 100,000 clones, 75% seen once; the top ten hold about 10%. CDR1 is SGHRS, CDR2 YFSETQ, per germline. The CDR3 sequence is 15 residues long. Trimming took 0 bases from V and 3 from J, leaving 12 bases between them. Comment on this clone: As yet, its antigen is unknown.

The sample consisted of PBMCs. This TCR derives from a man aged 45-65 years in good health and CMV-seronegative. This rearrangement joins TRBV5-1 to TRBJ1-2, with D hard to call. The CDR3 bases are TGCGCCAGCAGCTTGGAGTCGCGAAGCGACTATGGCTACACCTTC. Translation: CASSLESRSDYGYTF.